These T cell receptor beta chains were read from a single sample in a study of blood T cell repertoires in COVID-19. Only in-frame clones appear in the TCRdb table, and some are missing; sequencing was by immunoSEQ multiplex PCR. Found here are about 100,000 clones, roughly 76% of them singletons; the top ten hold under 5.5%. Source material: peripheral blood. The origin of the receptors is an elderly man with COVID-19, enrolled during active disease. CDR3s leave out the opening cysteine and the closing phenylalanine or tryptophan. Each record gives: J gene, D gene, V gene, CDR3 protein. D genes are given only for firm matches.

>TRBJ1-4|NA|TRBV13
ASSLGGGNEKLF
>TRBJ1-1|NA|TRBV19
ASSIRRGRELTEAF
>TRBJ1-6|NA|TRBV4-3
ASSQDRINSPLH
>TRBJ2-3|TRBD1|TRBV10-1
ASESGTGGRRATQY
>TRBJ1-2|NA|TRBV6-5
ASSLGRATYGYT
>TRBJ1-2|NA|TRBV6-5
ACREKNYGYT
>TRBJ2-5|NA|TRBV7-8
ASSLVHLQETQY
>TRBJ2-3|NA|TRBV7-3
ASSPVLGGTDTQY
>TRBJ1-1|TRBD1|TRBV5-1
ASSPQGDMNTEAF
>TRBJ2-3|TRBD1|TRBV6-4
ASSDTGGSTDTQY
>TRBJ1-2|NA|TRBV5-1
ASSSQGNYGYT
>TRBJ2-7|NA|TRBV11-2
ASSTLDLLYEQY
>TRBJ2-7|TRBD2|TRBV5-5
ASSSLLAAYEQY
>TRBJ1-1|NA|TRBV5-5
ASSLGLGQTEAF
>TRBJ1-1|TRBD1|TRBV5-1
ASSLRTGGLAEAF
>TRBJ1-1|NA|TRBV9
ASSVMPESEAF
>TRBJ2-7|NA|TRBV5-1
ASSPNSGLSYEQY
>TRBJ2-3|NA|TRBV19
ASSIGATDTQY
>TRBJ1-2|NA|TRBV5-1
ASSLEINYGYT
>TRBJ2-1|NA|TRBV30
AWSFGRGYNEQF
>TRBJ2-3|NA|TRBV30
AWSLGGDTDTQY
>TRBJ2-1|TRBD2|TRBV19
ASSTRGLAGTDEQF
>TRBJ1-2|NA|TRBV12-3/TRBV12-4
ASSLSPPDGYT
>TRBJ1-5|NA|TRBV11-2
ASSRDAGQPQH
>TRBJ1-5|NA|TRBV12-3/TRBV12-4
ASSAGGNQPQH
>TRBJ1-3|NA|TRBV7-2
ASSLDGFSGNTIY
>TRBJ1-2|NA|TRBV5-6
ASSFVSGYT
>TRBJ2-7|TRBD1|TRBV3-1/TRBV3-2
ASSQVTGSLYEQY
>TRBJ1-2|TRBD1|TRBV27
ASSLNWDRAYGYT
>TRBJ2-1|TRBD2|TRBV18
ASSPSGGAGQF
>TRBJ1-2|NA|TRBV5-1
ASRAGWYGYT
>TRBJ2-7|TRBD1|TRBV9
ASSVALGTGIHEQY
>TRBJ1-5|TRBD1|TRBV6-2/TRBV6-3
ASSATFSPSTGDRGQPQH
>TRBJ2-3|NA|TRBV2
ASRGLSSTDTQY
>TRBJ1-6|TRBD1|TRBV28
ASSSSGQGASSPLH
>TRBJ1-2|NA|TRBV27
ASRGQPGRYT
>TRBJ1-5|NA|TRBV20-1
SASATGTPGPQH
>TRBJ1-1|NA|TRBV24-1
ATSDGGTEAF
>TRBJ2-5|TRBD2|TRBV7-2
ASSLDPGGLSETQY
>TRBJ2-7|TRBD1|TRBV5-4
ASSRSADRGLYEQY
>TRBJ2-7|TRBD2|TRBV10-3
AISDPGLAANYEQY
>TRBJ1-4|NA|TRBV7-2
ASSNQVANEKLF
>TRBJ2-7|NA|TRBV10-2
ASSLALYEQY
>TRBJ1-2|TRBD1|TRBV3-1/TRBV3-2
ASSQGGGGTGNYGYT
>TRBJ1-4|NA|TRBV13
ASSFRVLGEKLF